A single sample is the source of the 5 T cell receptor beta chains below, sequenced in a study of blood T cell repertoires in COVID-19. Sequenced by immunoSEQ multiplex PCR; TCRdb stores in-frame clones only, minus some. The sample lists under 65,000 clones, around 92% occurring once. Sequencing was done on a sample of peripheral blood. These TCRs come from a human donor in a cohort sampled during active COVID-19.

The J gene is TRBJ2-5, the V gene TRBV7-9, with TRBD2 identical over 16 bases. This CDR3 comprises 18 residues. Germline loops: CDR1 SEHNR, CDR2 FQNEAQ (reference sequence). V trimming: 5 bases; J trimming: 4 bases; junction bases outside the gene matches: 10. As DNA, the CDR3 is TGTGCCAGCAGCGCGCCGGGACTAGCGGGAGGGAAAGGAGAGACCCAGTACTTC. This codes for CASSAPGLAGGKGETQYF. Full variable domain (outside the CDR3, taken from reference TRBV7-9 and TRBJ2-5): DTGVSQNPRHKITKRGQNVTFRCDPISEHNRLYWYRQTLGQGPEFLTYFQNEAQLEKSRLLSDRFSAERPKGSFSTLEIQRTEQGDSAMYLCASSAPGLAGGKGETQYFGPGTRLLVL.

This sequence joins TRBV5-1 and TRBJ1-6; possibly TRBD1 for D (6 bases). Trimming stripped 0 bases from V and 6 bases from J, with 13 bases between. Germline V gene lookup returns CDR1 SGHRS and CDR2 YFSETQ. This CDR3 comprises 16 residues. In nucleotides, the CDR3 is TGCGCCAGCAGCTTGGGAGCCGGGACATTTAATTCACCCCTCCACTTT. It yields the protein CASSLGAGTFNSPLHF.

The chain joins TRBV15 to TRBJ2-1; 10 bases match TRBD2. Losses at the gene ends were 4 bases for V and 6 bases for J; bases not matched to a gene: 9. The CDR3 contains 16 residues. Germline CDR1 LNHNV, CDR2 YYDKDF (reference sequence). CDR3 protein: CATSNERGGPTNEQFF. The CDR3 DNA sequence: TGTGCCACCAGCAACGAGCGGGGGGGCCCCACCAATGAGCAGTTCTTC.

V gene TRBV4-1 combines with J gene TRBJ1-4; the D is unclear. In germline, CDR1 is MGHRA, CDR2 YSYEKL. This CDR3 is built from 18 residues. With 4 bases removed from V and 8 bases from J, the gap between germline ends came to 26 bases. In nucleotides, the CDR3 is TGCGCCAGCAGCCGCCCCGGCGGGATCGAGGGTTTATTCGAAAAACTGTTTTTT. It codes for CASSRPGGIEGLFEKLFF.

The rearrangement joins TRBV29-1 to TRBJ2-5, with TRBD1 as a possible D gene (5 bases). Germline V gene lookup returns CDR1 SQVTM and CDR2 ANQGSEA. This CDR3 spans 14 amino acids. Trimming shortened V by 2 bases and J by 0 bases, and 10 bases separated the two germline ends. Here the CDR3 DNA reads TGCAGCGTTGAACAGGGTTGGTACCAAGAGACCCAGTACTTC. Its protein is CSVEQGWYQETQYF.